One and the same sample provided the 27 T cell receptor beta chains below, sequenced in a study of T cells after yellow fever vaccination. One entry per CDR3 protein, called by TCRdb with MiXCR from the 5' RACE reads. The data show hundreds of thousands of distinct CDR3 sequences, less than 4.5% seen once. The sample was PBMCs, taken on the day of the yellow fever booster vaccination. The receptors stem from a man between 18 and 35 years old who received the YFV17D yellow fever vaccine.

This clonotype has more than one count but fewer than ten. V and J are TRBV12-3 or TRBV12-4 and TRBJ2-1; D is ambiguous. Trimming shortened V by 6 bases and J by 5 bases, and 23 bases separated the two germline ends. The CDR3 is 17 residues long. As DNA, the CDR3 is TGTGCCAGCAGGTTTCGGTCTCTTTATGGGCCCAACAATGAGCAGTTCTTC. This translates into CASRFRSLYGPNNEQFF.

This clonotype was counted a few times. This CDR3 reads CASSLDSGRYEQYF. The CDR3 DNA reads TGTGCCAGCAGCTTAGACTCTGGTCGCTACGAGCAGTACTTC. This rearrangement joins TRBV7-2 to TRBJ2-7; D is unresolved. Germline loops: CDR1 SGHTA, CDR2 FQGNSA. The CDR3 loop spans 14 amino acids. The V end lost 1 base, the J end lost 3 bases, and 10 bases lay between the germline ends.

At least ten counts were recorded for this clonotype. CDR3 bases: TGTGCCATCGGATCCACAGATACGCAGTATTTT. Its protein is CAIGSTDTQYF. J is TRBJ2-3 and V is TRBV10-3; D unclear. Germline V gives CDR1 ENHRY, CDR2 SYGVKD. The CDR3 is made up of 11 amino acids. The ends were cut back, 8 bases at V and 2 bases at J, with 5 bases in the middle.

About this clonotype itself: The missing conserved phenylalanine or tryptophan at the end of this CDR3 makes a read error likely. The V call is TRBV10-3, the J call TRBJ1-3; D is unresolved. Germline lookup yields CDR1 ENHRY and CDR2 SYGVKD. The V gene lost 0 bases and the J gene lost 0 bases, with 21 bases spanning the gap. The CDR3 is made up of 20 amino acids. CDR3 in amino acids: CAISESRSMVSGPSGNTIYS. Written as DNA, the CDR3 is TGTGCCATCAGTGAGTCGCGCTCGATGGTTTCCGGGCCCTCTGGAAACACCATATATTCT.

This clonotype was counted ten times or more. The chain employs TRBV7-3 and TRBJ2-7; D might be TRBD1 or TRBD2, each matching 5 bases. V was clipped by 4 bases and J by 4 bases, with 11 bases between them. The germline gives CDR1 SGHTA, CDR2 FQGTGA. The CDR3 has 13 amino acids. CDR3 amino acids: CASSSGPNYEQYV. The CDR3 DNA follows: TGTGCCAGCAGCTCGGGACCGAATTACGAGCAGTACGTC.

The chain combines TRBV12-3 or TRBV12-4 with TRBJ1-4, with TRBD1 matching over 7 bases. This CDR3 contains 14 residues. J gave up 8 bases and V 6 bases, and 9 bases lay outside the gene matches. The CDR3 region has the DNA TGTGCCAGCAGAACCTCAGGGGGTCGAGAAAAACTGTTTTTT. Its protein is CASRTSGGREKLFF.

In its sample, this clonotype was seen many times. The V gene is TRBV6-2 or TRBV6-3, the J gene TRBJ2-1; weak D call: TRBD2 (6 bases). Germline V gene sequence: CDR1 MNHEY, CDR2 SVGEGT. V shed 5 bases and J shed 2 bases, with 10 bases lying between them. This CDR3 comprises 14 residues. The CDR3 nucleotides read TGTGCCAGCAGTGTGATAGCGGCCTACAATGAGCAGTTCTTC. As protein: CASSVIAAYNEQFF.

This clonotype was picked up many times. The chain is built from TRBV5-1 and TRBJ2-6; weak D call: TRBD1 (7 bases). Trimming removed 3 bases from V and 1 base from J, with 14 bases in between. This CDR3 contains 17 residues. CDR1 SGHRS and CDR2 YFSETQ come from the germline V gene. CDR3 sequence: CASSSRGATSGANVLTF. The DNA of the CDR3 is TGCGCCAGCAGCTCCAGGGGGGCTACTTCTGGGGCCAACGTCCTGACTTTC.

This rearrangement joins TRBV10-3 to TRBJ2-3; 8 positions match TRBD2. With 10 bases clipped from V and 2 bases from J, the junction kept 8 bases outside the gene matches. The CDR3 covers 14 residues. Germline CDR1 is ENHRY and CDR2 is SYGVKD. CDR3 bases: TGTGCCACACGGCGGGGGGCACTCACAGATACGCAGTATTTT. This gives the protein CATRRGALTDTQYF.

This clonotype was seen at least ten times. V and J are TRBV6-4 and TRBJ2-1; 12 bases match TRBD2. Germline CDR1 is MRHNA and CDR2 is SNTAGT. The CDR3 totals 16 residues. Trimming at V came to 0 bases and at J to 8 bases, leaving 5 bases not matched to a gene. The CDR3: CASSDSPSGGADEQFF. Here the CDR3 DNA reads TGTGCCAGCAGTGACTCTCCTAGCGGGGGGGCCGATGAGCAGTTCTTC.

The sample holds many counts of this clonotype. The chain couples TRBV12-3 or TRBV12-4 to TRBJ1-1, with D hard to call. Trimming shortened V by 2 bases and J by 5 bases, and 6 bases separated the two germline ends. The CDR3 runs 12 residues. This CDR3 reads CASSLRATEAFF. The CDR3 nucleotides read TGTGCCAGCAGTTTAAGGGCGACTGAAGCTTTCTTT.

This clonotype was detected a few times. The chain links TRBV20-1 to TRBJ2-1, with D unresolved. The ends were cut back, 7 bases at V and 3 bases at J, with 10 bases in the middle. The CDR3 is 12 amino acids. Germline V lookup: CDR1 DFQATT, CDR2 SNEGSKA (reference sequence). CDR3 nucleotides: TGCAGTGTCCGGACGGGCTACAATGAGCAGTTCTTC. Amino acids: CSVRTGYNEQFF.

This clonotype was counted many times. This chain links TRBV28 with TRBJ2-3; 9 nucleotides match TRBD1. Germline trimming cut 5 bases from V and 6 bases from J; bases unmatched to any gene: 12. Germline V gene lookup returns CDR1 MDHEN and CDR2 SYDVKM. The CDR3 consists of 16 residues. The CDR3 coding sequence is TGTGCCAGCAGTCCGCCCGGGACAGGGACTCCGGATACGCAGTATTTT. Amino acids: CASSPPGTGTPDTQYF.

Notes on this clonotype: One end of the junction fails to match germline, which may point to a read error. The V gene is TRBV4-1, the J gene TRBJ2-5; TRBD2 agrees at 10 bases. CDR3 length: 16 residues. Germline values: CDR1 MGHRA, CDR2 YSYEKL. The CDR3 region has the DNA TGCGCCTGCAGCCATAAGGAGCGGGGGGGTGAAGAGACCCAGTACTTC. Translation: CACSHKERGGEETQYF.

The sample holds a few counts of this clonotype. The chain has TRBV30 and TRBJ2-7; D is perhaps TRBD1 (5 bases). CDR1 and CDR2 (germline): GTSNPN, SVGIG (reference sequence). V dropped 0 bases and J dropped 4 bases, with 10 bases sitting between them. There are 13 residues in the CDR3. CDR3 coding DNA: TGTGCCTGGAGTGTAGCAGGGCCTTACGAGCAGTACTTC. Protein: CAWSVAGPYEQYF.

This clonotype was counted between two and nine times. The rearrangement uses TRBV19 and TRBJ2-2, with 8 bases lining up with TRBD1. Trimming at V came to 8 bases and at J to 5 bases, leaving 7 bases not matched to a gene. This CDR3 region has 14 residues. The germline CDR1 and CDR2 sequences are LNHDA and SQIVND (reference sequence). The CDR3 coding sequence is TGTGCCAGTCGGCTCAGGGGGCTAACCGGGGAGCTGTTTTTT. Translation gives CASRLRGLTGELFF.

This clonotype was seen ten or more times. J is TRBJ2-1 and V is TRBV6-4; 8 bases are shared with TRBD2. V lost 5 bases, J lost 2 bases, and 2 bases stayed unmatched. The germline CDR1 and CDR2 sequences are MRHNA and SNTAGT. This CDR3 has 14 residues. CDR3 nucleotides: TGTGCCAGCAGTTTTAGCGGGGCCTACAATGAGCAGTTCTTC. This encodes CASSFSGAYNEQFF.

This clonotype was seen at least ten times. The rearrangement uses TRBV9 and TRBJ2-5; either TRBD1 or TRBD2 may supply D (5 bases each). Germline V gives CDR1 SGDLS, CDR2 YYNGEE. The CDR3 totals 15 residues. Trimming removed 0 bases from V and 6 bases from J, with 15 bases in between. The CDR3 DNA sequence: TGTGCCAGCAGCGTAGGAGGGGCCGTCGGACAGACCCAGTACTTC. It translates to CASSVGGAVGQTQYF.

There are many counts of this clonotype. The chain couples TRBV4-3 to TRBJ2-3; D perhaps matches TRBD2 (6 bases). Trimming removed 3 bases from V and 3 bases from J, with 7 bases in between. The CDR3 extends over 13 amino acids. The germline CDR1 and CDR2 sequences are LGHNA and YSLEER. The CDR3 here is CASSQAGTDTQYF. For the CDR3, the DNA is TGCGCCAGCAGCCAGGCGGGGACAGATACGCAGTATTTT.

The gene calls are TRBV24-1 and TRBJ2-3; D is unresolved. The CDR3 is 13 residues long. In germline, CDR1 is KGHDR, CDR2 SFDVKD. The ends were cut back, 5 bases at V and 5 bases at J, with 10 bases in the middle. This CDR3 is CATSGPEGDTQYF. The CDR3 DNA reads as TGTGCCACCAGTGGTCCAGAAGGAGATACGCAGTATTTT.

In this sample, this clonotype turned up many times. The genes are TRBV7-8 and TRBJ1-1; D perhaps matches TRBD1 (5 bases). Germline V CDR1 and CDR2: SGHVS, FQNEAQ. Trimming pared 1 base from V and 11 bases from J, leaving 14 bases between. CDR3 size: 13 residues. The CDR3 nucleotides read TGTGCCAGCAGCTTAGAACAGGCCCGTGCTGCTTTCTTT. It is translated as CASSLEQARAAFF.

The chain joins TRBV20-1 to TRBJ2-7, with 7 bases that match TRBD2. V was pared by 3 bases and J by 2 bases, with 10 bases of the junction left unmatched. This CDR3 region has 15 residues. Per the germline V gene, CDR1 is DFQATT and CDR2 is SNEGSKA (reference sequence). CDR3: CSASGEGYQAYEQYV. CDR3 in DNA: TGCAGTGCTAGTGGGGAGGGGTATCAGGCCTACGAGCAGTACGTC.

This clonotype was observed many times. The chain carries TRBV20-1 and TRBJ2-3; weak D call: TRBD1 (6 bases). The CDR3 extends over 15 amino acids. V was cut by 5 bases and J by 1 base, with 16 bases left in between. CDR1 and CDR2 from the germline V gene are DFQATT and SNEGSKA (reference sequence). CDR3 protein: CSAVIQGGGTDTQYF. The DNA of the CDR3 is TGCAGTGCTGTTATACAGGGCGGAGGCACAGATACGCAGTATTTT.

V gene TRBV6-2 or TRBV6-3 combines with J gene TRBJ1-3; the D is unclear. The CDR3 extends over 17 amino acids. Germline V lookup: CDR1 MNHEY, CDR2 SVGEGT. V lost 4 bases and J lost 0, with 16 bases in between. Here the CDR3 reads CASSSYRPRASGNTIYF. The CDR3 coding sequence is TGTGCCAGCAGTTCCTACAGACCCCGTGCCTCTGGAAACACCATATATTTT.

This clonotype has a count of ten or more. A much larger clonotype is one base distant, so this may be a read error. V and J are TRBV18 and TRBJ1-2; tentatively, D is TRBD1 (6 bases). The V end was cut by 3 bases, the J end by 13 bases, with 15 bases between. The germline CDR1 and CDR2 sequences are KGHSH and LQKENI. The CDR3 is 12 amino acids. The CDR3 is CASSPGQCGFTF. DNA of the CDR3: TGTGCCAGCTCACCCGGACAGTGCGGTTTCACCTTC.

This clonotype showed up many times. The chain carries TRBV2 and TRBJ1-4, with TRBD1 matching over 8 bases. The CDR3 runs 13 residues. V shed 9 bases, J shed 7 bases, and the junction held 7 bases outside the gene matches. Germline assignment: CDR1 SNHLY and CDR2 FYNNEI. The CDR3 sequence is CASGGQGAEKLFF. CDR3 in DNA: TGTGCCAGTGGAGGGCAGGGGGCTGAAAAACTGTTTTTT.

V is TRBV20-1 and J is TRBJ1-6; no definite D call. Germline CDR1 and CDR2: DFQATT and SNEGSKA (reference sequence). V gave up 6 bases and J gave up 9 bases, with 12 bases separating them. The CDR3 is 12 residues long. CDR3 coding DNA: TGCAGTGCGGACGAATGGAGTTCACCCCTCCACTTT. It encodes CSADEWSSPLHF.